This TCR beta chain was observed in a study of T-cell reconstitution after alpha-beta-depleted transplantation in children. TCRbeta library preparation incorporated unique molecular identifiers. MiXCR was run by TCRdb on the PCR reads, yielding one entry per CDR3 protein. This table holds a few hundred thousand distinct CDR3 sequences, roughly 15% found once. CDR3 size: 13 residues. The V gene end was trimmed by 7 bases and the J gene end by 11 bases; junction bases not matched to a gene: 4. Germline assignment: CDR1 SEHNR and CDR2 FQNEAQ (reference sequence). Sequencing used PBMCs, obtained from the stem cell graft. The origin of this receptor is a human donor who donated a stem cell graft to a child with Fanconi anemia. This rearrangement joins TRBV7-9 to TRBJ1-6, with 11 bases that match TRBD1. The CDR3 DNA sequence: TGTGCCAGCAAAGGGACAGGGGGTACACCCCTCCACTTT. It is translated as CASKGTGGTPLHF.